The 17 T cell receptor beta chains below all came from one sample that was sequenced in a study of blood T cell repertoires in COVID-19. Sequenced by immunoSEQ multiplex PCR; TCRdb stores in-frame clones only, minus some. The table shows approximately 400,000 clones, with about 87% occurring only once. The sample comprised PBMCs or T cells enriched from blood (not recorded which). Source of these receptors: a man aged 25 to 40 who had recovered from COVID-19.

The rearrangement uses TRBV9 and TRBJ1-1; 8 bases map to TRBD1. CDR1 is SGDLS, CDR2 YYNGEE, per germline. V lost 3 bases and J lost 1; bases outside the gene matches: 2. The CDR3 spans 14 residues. CDR3 DNA sequence: TGTGCCAGCAGCGCTACAGGGGGGAACACTGAAGCTTTCTTT. Translated: CASSATGGNTEAFF.

The chain joins TRBV7-3 to TRBJ2-1, with TRBD2 matching 15 bases. Germline V gene lookup returns CDR1 SGHTA and CDR2 FQGTGA. Losses at the gene ends were 5 bases for V and 6 bases for J; bases not matched to a gene: 2. The CDR3 spans 15 residues. CDR3 region: CASSPGLAGGNEQFF. CDR3 nucleotides: TGTGCCAGCAGCCCGGGACTAGCGGGGGGCAATGAGCAGTTCTTC.

J is TRBJ1-3 and V is TRBV19; maybe TRBD1 (5 bases). This CDR3 spans 15 amino acids. Per germline, CDR1 LNHDA and CDR2 SQIVND (reference sequence). V lost 6 bases to trimming and J lost 1 base, with 13 bases between them. CDR3 sequence reads: CASSPLTVSGNTIYF. The CDR3 region has the DNA TGTGCCAGTAGCCCCCTGACAGTTTCTGGAAACACCATATATTTT.

The CDR3 here is CASSVALGEPLGYTF. The CDR3 nucleotides read TGTGCCAGCAGCGTAGCTCTGGGAGAACCTTTGGGCTACACCTTC. The V gene is TRBV9, the J gene TRBJ1-2, with D uncertain. In germline, CDR1 is SGDLS, CDR2 YYNGEE. V shed 0 bases and J shed 8 bases, with 17 bases lying between them. The CDR3 sequence is 15 residues long.

V is TRBV18 and J is TRBJ2-2, with D tentatively TRBD2 (5 bases). CDR3 size: 14 residues. Germline loops: CDR1 KGHSH, CDR2 LQKENI. Trimming removed 4 bases at V and 3 bases at J, with 9 bases between. The CDR3 nucleotides are TGTGCCAGCTCACTCGGACTCGACACCGGGGAGCTGTTTTTT. Its protein is CASSLGLDTGELFF.

The V call is TRBV23-1, the J call TRBJ1-4; 9 nucleotides line up with TRBD1. TRBV23-1 belongs to the ORF category, with a function that is uncertain. The trim removed 2 bases at V and 5 bases at J, leaving 0 bases unmatched. The length of the CDR3 is 14 residues. The CDR3 DNA is TGCGCCAGCAGTCAAGGGACAGGGAATGAAAAACTGTTTTTT. Amino acids: CASSQGTGNEKLFF.

V and J are TRBV30 and TRBJ1-5; 10 bases are a match to TRBD1. Losses at the gene ends were 0 bases for V and 7 bases for J; bases not matched to a gene: 12. This CDR3 has 17 amino acids. Germline values: CDR1 GTSNPN, CDR2 SVGIG (reference sequence). CDR3 nucleotide sequence: TGTGCCTGGAGTGTAACCCGGACAGGGGGGTGGTCACAGCCCCAGCATTTT. Translated: CAWSVTRTGGWSQPQHF.

V and J are TRBV6-1 and TRBJ2-7; D is unresolved. V was pared by 4 bases and J by 3 bases, with 19 bases between. From germline, CDR1 is MNHNS and CDR2 SASEGT. The CDR3 totals 16 residues. Here the CDR3 reads CASSGGSINTDYEQYF. CDR3 nucleotide sequence: TGTGCCAGCAGTGGAGGCTCAATCAACACCGACTACGAGCAGTACTTC.

This clone was detected only once. The rearrangement joins TRBV29-1 to TRBJ2-6; 9 nucleotides match TRBD1. The germline V gene has CDR1 SQVTM and CDR2 ANQGSEA. The CDR3 extends over 16 amino acids. V lost 6 bases, J lost 7 bases, and 13 bases stayed unmatched. CDR3 in DNA: TGCAGCGTGGGACAGGGTGGCATCGGGGGTGCCAACGTCCTGACTTTC. Its protein product is CSVGQGGIGGANVLTF.

The chain couples TRBV5-4 to TRBJ2-2; 12 bases fit TRBD2. V trimming: 4 bases; J trimming: 8 bases; junction bases outside the gene matches: 6. The CDR3 contains 15 residues. Germline CDR1 and CDR2: SGHNT and YYREEE (reference sequence). CDR3 nucleotide sequence: TGTGCCAGCAGCCCGAGGACTAGCGGGGAAGGGGAGCTGTTTTTT. Translating gives CASSPRTSGEGELFF.

The CDR3 sequence: CASSQDLWDRDGYTF. CDR3 DNA: TGCGCCAGCAGCCAAGATCTTTGGGACAGAGATGGCTACACCTTC. The rearrangement links TRBV4-3 to TRBJ1-2, with 7 positions matching TRBD1. V was pared by 0 bases and J by 6 bases, with 7 bases of the junction left unmatched. In germline, CDR1 is LGHNA, CDR2 YSLEER. The length of the CDR3 is 15 residues.

The V gene is TRBV12-3 or TRBV12-4, the J gene TRBJ1-2; D unresolved. The CDR3 loop spans 12 amino acids. Trimming took 6 bases from V and 8 from J, leaving 13 bases between them. CDR3 DNA: TGTGCCAGCAGACTTCCCCCCTCGGGCTACACCTTC. This encodes CASRLPPSGYTF.

This clone is a singleton in its sample. The rearrangement links TRBV5-1 to TRBJ1-2; tentatively, D is TRBD1 (5 bases). This CDR3 contains 18 residues. Germline V gives CDR1 SGHRS, CDR2 YFSETQ. V shed 4 bases and J shed 4 bases, with 26 bases lying between them. The CDR3 DNA sequence: TGCGCCAGCAGCCCCCTCGTTGGGGCGCTCGACAGAGGCTATGGCTACACCTTC. Translating gives CASSPLVGALDRGYGYTF.

V usage is TRBV6-5 and J usage is TRBJ1-3; D call uncertain. From germline, CDR1 is MNHEY and CDR2 SVGAGI. The CDR3 covers 13 residues. The V end was cut by 0 bases, the J end by 4 bases, with 4 bases between. The CDR3: CASSYSRGNTIYF. CDR3 in DNA: TGTGCCAGCAGTTACTCGAGGGGAAACACCATATATTTT.

The V call is TRBV7-2, the J call TRBJ1-4; TRBD1 matches 7 bases. The CDR3 sequence is 15 residues long. The germline gives CDR1 SGHTA, CDR2 FQGNSA. Losses at the gene ends were 5 bases for V and 8 bases for J; bases not matched to a gene: 11. The CDR3 loop is CASSPQGQRSEKLFF. Here the CDR3 DNA reads TGTGCCAGCAGCCCCCAGGGACAGCGGAGCGAAAAACTGTTTTTT.

The chain couples TRBV29-1 to TRBJ2-5, with TRBD1 matching over 9 bases. Losses at the gene ends were 7 bases for V and 5 bases for J; bases not matched to a gene: 5. From germline, CDR1 is SQVTM and CDR2 ANQGSEA. This CDR3 region has 12 residues. CDR3 nucleotides: TGCAGCGCGGGGACAGGGTTGGAGACCCAGTACTTC. Encoded protein: CSAGTGLETQYF.

The genes are TRBV25-1 and TRBJ1-1, with D unresolved. The ends were cut back, 1 base at V and 5 bases at J, with 8 bases in the middle. Germline lookup yields CDR1 MGHDK and CDR2 SYGVNS. This CDR3 region has 13 residues. This CDR3 is CASSEWAWTEAFF. The CDR3 region has the DNA TGTGCCAGCAGTGAATGGGCTTGGACTGAAGCTTTCTTT.